This T cell receptor beta chain was sequenced for a study of blood T cell repertoires in COVID-19. In the study overall: Specimens from acute and convalescent COVID-19 originated in the United States, Italy and Spain. Nucleic acid was either cDNA or gDNA, and it came from T cells, B-cell-depleted T cells, or PBMCs.

Germline V gives CDR1 PRHDT, CDR2 FYEKMQ (reference sequence). Trimming took off 5 bases at V and 7 bases at J, with 9 bases between the two ends. This CDR3 spans 13 amino acids. In the original workflow: It was from reference gene primer amplification that nucleated cell counts were estimated. Assay used: immunoSEQ multiplex PCR; TCRdb lists only in-frame clones, some missing. The DNA was the basis for D and trimming; V, J and clone size are from that table. The data show about 71,000 clones, 90% seen once. V is TRBV13 and J is TRBJ1-6; unclear D gene. This TCR was sampled from a woman aged 18 to 35 with acute or convalescent COVID-19. The sequenced sample was peripheral blood. CDR3 sequence (DNA): TGTGCCAGCAGCATATGGGAGAATTCACCCCTCCACTTT. Amino acids: CASSIWENSPLHF.